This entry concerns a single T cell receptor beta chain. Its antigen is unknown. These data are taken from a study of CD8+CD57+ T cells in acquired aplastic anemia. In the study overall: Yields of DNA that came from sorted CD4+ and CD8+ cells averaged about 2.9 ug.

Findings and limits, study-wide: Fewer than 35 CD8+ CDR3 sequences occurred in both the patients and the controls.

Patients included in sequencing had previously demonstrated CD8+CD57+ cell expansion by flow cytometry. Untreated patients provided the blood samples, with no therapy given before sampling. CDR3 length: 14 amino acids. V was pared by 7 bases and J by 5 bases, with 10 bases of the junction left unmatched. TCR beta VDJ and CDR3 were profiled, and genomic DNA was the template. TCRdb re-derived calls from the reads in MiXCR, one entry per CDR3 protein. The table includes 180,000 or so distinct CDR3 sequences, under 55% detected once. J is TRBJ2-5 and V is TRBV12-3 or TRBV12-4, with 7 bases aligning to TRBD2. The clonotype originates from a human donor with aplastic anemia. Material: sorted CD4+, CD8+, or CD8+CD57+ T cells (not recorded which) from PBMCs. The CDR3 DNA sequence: TGTGCCAGCACCCCCACGGCGGGAGAGGAGACCCAGTACTTC. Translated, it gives CASTPTAGEETQYF.